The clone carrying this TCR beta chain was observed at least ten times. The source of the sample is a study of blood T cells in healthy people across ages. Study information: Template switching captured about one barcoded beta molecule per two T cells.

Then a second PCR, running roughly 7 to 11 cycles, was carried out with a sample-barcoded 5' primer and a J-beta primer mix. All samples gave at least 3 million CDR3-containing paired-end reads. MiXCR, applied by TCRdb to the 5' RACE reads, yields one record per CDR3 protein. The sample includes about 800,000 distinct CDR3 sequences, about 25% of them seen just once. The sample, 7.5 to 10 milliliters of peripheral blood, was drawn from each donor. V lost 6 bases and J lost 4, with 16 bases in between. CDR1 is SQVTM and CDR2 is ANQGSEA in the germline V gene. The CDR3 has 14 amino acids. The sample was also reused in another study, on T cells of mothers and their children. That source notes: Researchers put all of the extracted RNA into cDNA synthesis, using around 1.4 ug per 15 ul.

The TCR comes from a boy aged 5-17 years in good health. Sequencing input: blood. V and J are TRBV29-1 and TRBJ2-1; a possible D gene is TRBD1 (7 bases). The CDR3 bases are TGCAGCGTCGACCAGGGGGGTGCGTACAATGAGCAGTTCTTC. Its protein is CSVDQGGAYNEQFF.